This section outlines one T cell receptor beta chain sequence together with its context. This receptor's antigen is unknown. No much larger clone is present one base from it, and per-base qualities are unavailable. This record comes from a study of PD-1 blockade in classical Hodgkin lymphoma (dated by TCRdb to between 2020 and 2021). Context from the whole study: Nivolumab dosing was 3 mg/kg intravenously every 2 weeks, continuing until either disease progression or unacceptable toxicity. The study used TCR beta sequencing and CyTOF to define a peripheral blood immune signature of response to PD-1 blockade in classical Hodgkin lymphoma. Study-wide findings and limitations: A significant rise by C4D1 was seen in CD4+ but not CD8+ TCR diversity (p=0.0027 vs p=0.16), with the rise being most apparent in complete responders (p=0.02). The study covered only a single clinical trial cohort, and the causes of the repertoire differences, possibly disease activity or prior therapy, were still not defined. Newly diagnosed patients were reported to have lower baseline TCR diversity than healthy donors, and relapsed/refractory patients were reported to have lower baseline TCR diversity still. Trial patients achieving complete response had baseline diversity similar to newly diagnosed patients, whereas partial responders and progressors had significantly lower diversity. Lower diversity was observed in patients in whom nivolumab was started less than 1 year after ASCT, and these patients were excluded from later analyses so that confounding by immune reconstitution would be avoided.

CDR1 and CDR2 (LNHNV, YYDKDF) derive from the germline V gene (reference sequence). Trimming costs V 2 bases and J 1 base, and their ends lie 11 bases apart. The CDR3, from cysteine to phenylalanine, totals 15 residues. Only CDR3 DNA is held: 45 bases, read in frame from base 1. The time point tag for this specimen amounts to: cycle 2 day 1 (C2D1) of nivolumab. All trial patients had relapsed after autologous stem cell transplantation, with cohorts A, B and C differing in prior brentuximab vedotin exposure. The trial cohort included 55 to 65 patients with relapsed/refractory classical Hodgkin lymphoma, and each patient had a best overall response of complete response, partial response or progressive disease. In the multi-cohort phase II CheckMate 205 trial, trial patients received single-agent nivolumab. An independent review committee assessed best overall response using the 2007 International Working Group response criteria. Trial PBMCs were obtained immediately prior to nivolumab initiation (C1D1) and on therapy at cycle 2 day 1 and cycle 4 day 1. Peripheral blood was collected in 8 mL Vacutainer Cell Preparation Tubes, from which PBMCs were isolated by centrifugation and then cryopreserved.

The Qiagen DNeasy kit was used to extract genomic DNA from unsorted PBMCs and from the negatively selected CD4+ and CD8+ fractions. TCR beta CDR3 regions were subjected to amplification by immunoSEQ multiplex PCR with primers that anneal to V and J segments. Amplification bias was minimized using a synthetic immune receptor repertoire, and residual bias was removed computationally after sequencing. On the authors' methods: Custom Python scripts were used to quantify repertoire diversity as the Shannon entropy index. Unsorted, CD4+ and CD8+ repertoires were examined separately, except in combined analyses, for which CD4+ and CD8+ sequences were merged in silico. Clonal expansion was defined as at least a 2-fold frequency increase after treatment relative to C1D1, with a pseudocount of 0.5 for undetected baseline clones. Clones with 0 or 1 copy at C1D1 were classified as singleton clones, and clones with 2 or more copies were classified as non-singleton clones. Clones expanded in unsorted samples were labelled as CD4+, CD8+ or unknown by matching protein sequences in sorted samples from the same patient. Wilcoxon tests were applied to paired samples to test diversity changes from C1D1 to C4D1. TCRdb re-hosts the immuneACCESS table, in-frame sequences only. Its copies lack some clones; in the studies checked, an unresolved V gene accounts for under half of them, and the cause for the rest is not known. That table supplies the V and J calls and clone size; D and trimming were determined from the DNA. The sample includes more than 85,000 clones, with 92% observed a single time. The ten largest clones represent over 2% of the sample.

The chain links TRBV15 with TRBJ2-5; TRBD2 is a possible D gene, resting on 5 matching bases. This clonotype was sampled from a human donor with classical Hodgkin lymphoma. Source: peripheral blood mononuclear cells (PBMCs), taken before the second cycle of nivolumab. The nucleotide sequence is given as TGTGCCACCAGCAGATTAGCGCTGATCCAAGAGACCCAGTACTTC. This sequence encodes CATSRLALIQETQYF. This CDR3, with the reference TRBV15 and TRBJ2-5 proteins standing in past its ends, gives the full variable domain DAMVIQNPRYQVTQFGKPVTLSCSQTLNHNVMYWYQQKSSQAPKLLFHYYDKDFNNEADTPDNFQSRRPNTSFCFLDIRSPGLGDTAMYLCATSRLALIQETQYFGPGTRLLVL.